This T cell receptor (beta chain) was recorded in a study of regulatory T cells in long-lasting Graves disease (dated by TCRdb to 2020 to 2023). Describing the broader study: Antithyroid drugs had been taken for less than 3 months by newly diagnosed Graves' disease patients. A total of around 35 samples underwent TCR sequencing, from around 13 patients with persistent Graves' disease and about 20 patients with newly diagnosed Graves' disease. This study used TCR sequencing and RNA sequencing of peripheral blood to compare persistent Graves' disease patients against newly diagnosed Graves' disease patients. The study was conducted in China and was registered as a clinical trial. General conclusions and limits of the study: Compared with newly diagnosed patients, patients with persistent Graves' disease had lower TCR Shannon entropy and fewer highly expanded clones, which suggests clonal expansion. The small sample size was acknowledged by the authors as a limitation that may reduce accuracy. The study examined only peripheral blood because the primary lesion, thyroid tissue, could not be accessed. Sequencing and analysis were restricted to the TCR beta chain. A larger number of public clonotypes was shared among persistent patients (around 2,700) than among newly diagnosed patients (around 880).

Library generation was performed with multiplex PCR. The instrument given in TCRdb is Illumina HiSeq 4000. To build TCR beta libraries, CDR3 regions were amplified by Arm-PCR using iRepertoire HTBI primers. Gel purification was performed on PCR products prior to sequencing. The paper's processing steps were these. Gene usage analysis of CDR3 amino acid clonotypes used the approximately 56 TRBV and 11 to 15 TRBJ segments found across samples. COPE and FqMerger were used to merge the filtered high-quality paired reads into contigs. BLAST was used to align contigs to IMGT TRBV, TRBD and TRBJ reference genes, and CDR3 was defined according to IMGT. Any clonotype with a frequency above 0.1% was counted as a highly expanded clone. Shannon entropy served as the measure of repertoire diversity, while the Gini coefficient captured V-J evenness. A clonotype was considered public if more than one individual shared it. TCRdb redid the processing of the public reads, applying fastp at Q25 and MiXCR, and retained in-frame beta chains. Rows matching on CDR3 protein sequence are summarized as one entry with the most common DNA and genes. Here the V and J calls rest on TCRdb's processing, not on the authors' analysis. The sample records fewer than 400,000 distinct CDR3 sequences, more than 15% of which are singletons. The top ten clones comprise roughly 35% of the sample.

With regard to this clonotype: It lacks a known antigen. No base quality information exists; no much larger clone differs at one position.

The intended sense of this specimen's time point label: newly diagnosed GD, antithyroid drugs for less than 3 months. For both TCR sequencing and RNA sequencing, RNA was extracted from PBMCs using TRIzol. The diagnosis of Graves' disease was made according to American Thyroid Association guidelines. The patients came from an endocrinology department in Xi'an, China. From each patient, approximately 10 milliliters of peripheral blood was collected into an EDTA anticoagulant tube. PBMCs were isolated by Ficoll Paque Plus density gradient separation without further T cell sorting. An Agilent 2100 Bioanalyzer and agarose gel were used to check RNA quality, and a NanoDrop 2000 was used to measure RNA concentration. The specimen comprised peripheral blood mononuclear cells (PBMCs), sampled at new diagnosis, from a patient treated with antithyroid drugs. This clonotype originated in a female donor with Graves disease.

The DNA sequence follows: TGTGCCAGCAGTGACAGGGGCGTCGGGGAGCTGTTTTTT. Its protein is CASSDRGVGELFF. The rearrangement joined TRBV6-2 or TRBV6-3 to TRBJ2-2; 8 bases in between match TRBD1. CDR1 MNHEY and CDR2 SVGEGT are derived from the germline V gene. Inclusive of the bounding cysteine and phenylalanine, the CDR3 is 13 residues long. Of all the DNA, just the CDR3 is kept, 39 bases in frame from base 1. V lost 5 bases and J lost 7 bases, and the count of bases not matched to a germline gene is 3.